Below, 11 T cell receptor beta chains from the same sample are listed, as sequenced in a study of blood T cell repertoires in COVID-19 (dated by TCRdb to about 2020). The library came from the immunoSEQ multiplex PCR assay. Sourced from immuneACCESS, this table was stored by TCRdb with only in-frame sequences that have V and J called. A share of the clones is absent; for the studies checked, an unresolved V gene accounts for under half, and the remainder has no known explanation. The sample data list around 300,000 clones, and more than 80% of these were observed just once. The leading ten clones occupy under 3.5% of the sample. Sequenced: peripheral blood. Every receptor here comes from a woman in her 30s with active or convalescent COVID-19.

This clone was detected a few times. This chain links TRBV19 with TRBJ1-5; D is perhaps TRBD1 (5 bases). CDR3 length: 17 residues. The germline V gene encodes CDR1 LNHDA and CDR2 SQIVND (reference sequence). V was trimmed by 3 bases and J by 4 bases, leaving 19 bases between them. Here the CDR3 reads CASSIRADSGGNQPQHF. The CDR3 region has the DNA TGTGCCAGTAGTATTCGAGCGGACTCTGGGGGGAATCAGCCCCAGCATTTT.

The J gene is TRBJ1-2, the V gene TRBV19; D is unresolved. Germline V lookup: CDR1 LNHDA, CDR2 SQIVND (reference sequence). With 6 bases removed from V and 7 bases from J, the gap between germline ends came to 9 bases. The CDR3 is made up of 11 amino acids. The DNA of the CDR3 is TGTGCCAGTAGGAGCGGGAGTGGCTACACCTTC. This translates into CASRSGSGYTF.

The V call is TRBV5-1, the J call TRBJ2-5; 9 positions agree with TRBD1. Trimming cost V 4 bases and J 4 bases; bases outside gene matches: 5. CDR1 SGHRS and CDR2 YFSETQ come from the germline V gene. The CDR3 consists of 14 residues. DNA of the CDR3: TGCGCCAGCAGCGACCACAGGGGGCCAGAGACCCAGTACTTC. This encodes CASSDHRGPETQYF.

V gene TRBV18 combines with J gene TRBJ2-7, with 7 bases lining up with TRBD1. V shed 2 bases and J 3 bases; nucleotides not matched to a gene: 4. Germline assignment: CDR1 KGHSH and CDR2 LQKENI. This CDR3 comprises 14 residues. This chain's CDR3 is CASSPGTESYEQYF. Written as DNA, the CDR3 is TGTGCCAGCTCACCAGGGACAGAGAGCTACGAGCAGTACTTC.

V usage is TRBV18 and J usage is TRBJ1-6; 7 bases align to TRBD1. The CDR3 totals 15 residues. The V gene end was trimmed by 6 bases and the J gene end by 7 bases; junction bases not matched to a gene: 9. The germline V gene has CDR1 KGHSH and CDR2 LQKENI. Here the CDR3 DNA reads TGTGCCAGCTCCCTGCCACAGGGGAGCAATTCACCCCTCCACTTT. Amino acids: CASSLPQGSNSPLHF.

The rearrangement joins TRBV30 to TRBJ1-2; 9 positions match TRBD1. Germline V gene lookup returns CDR1 GTSNPN and CDR2 SVGIG (reference sequence). The CDR3 has 12 amino acids. V lost 5 bases, J lost 2 bases, and 0 bases stayed unmatched. CDR3 nucleotides: TGTGCCTGGGGGACAGGGAACTATGGCTACACCTTC. Its translation: CAWGTGNYGYTF.

The chain employs TRBV5-1 and TRBJ1-4; TRBD1 agrees at 7 bases. CDR3 length: 14 residues. CDR1 is SGHRS, CDR2 YFSETQ, per germline. Trimming removed 3 bases from V and 4 bases from J; junction bases left unmatched: 3. The CDR3 protein is CASSWGQNNEKLFF. Here the CDR3 DNA reads TGCGCCAGCAGCTGGGGACAGAATAATGAAAAACTGTTTTTT.

The genes are TRBV19 and TRBJ1-5; possible D gene TRBD1, 6 bases. Germline V gives CDR1 LNHDA, CDR2 SQIVND (reference sequence). This CDR3 contains 15 residues. V dropped 7 bases and J dropped 2 bases, with 15 bases sitting between them. CDR3 DNA sequence: TGTGCCAGTAATGGGGGCTATGGGGGCAATCAGCCCCAGCATTTT. Residues: CASNGGYGGNQPQHF.

V is TRBV7-9 and J is TRBJ1-6; 11 bases map to TRBD1. The CDR3 spans 15 residues. V was pared by 4 bases and J by 7 bases, with 3 bases of the junction left unmatched. Germline loops: CDR1 SEHNR, CDR2 FQNEAQ (reference sequence). The CDR3 is CASSSGTGGNSPLHF. CDR3 nucleotide sequence: TGTGCCAGCAGCTCCGGGACAGGGGGGAATTCACCCCTCCACTTT.

This clone was picked up a small number of times. The chain carries TRBV7-2 and TRBJ2-7, with TRBD2 as a possible D gene (5 bases). The germline V gene has CDR1 SGHTA and CDR2 FQGNSA. The V gene lost 5 bases and the J gene lost 2 bases, with 10 bases spanning the gap. The CDR3 totals 13 residues. The CDR3, as DNA: TGTGCCAGCAGCAAAAGGGAGACCTACGAGCAGTACTTC. Protein sequence: CASSKRETYEQYF.

V gene TRBV19 combines with J gene TRBJ1-2, with 9 bases fitting TRBD1. This CDR3 comprises 15 residues. The trim removed 1 base at V and 7 bases at J, leaving 7 bases unmatched. Germline V gene sequence: CDR1 LNHDA, CDR2 SQIVND (reference sequence). The CDR3 nucleotides read TGTGCCAGTAGTATAGGAGGAACAGGGGGCAGTGGCTACACCTTC. Its translation is CASSIGGTGGSGYTF.